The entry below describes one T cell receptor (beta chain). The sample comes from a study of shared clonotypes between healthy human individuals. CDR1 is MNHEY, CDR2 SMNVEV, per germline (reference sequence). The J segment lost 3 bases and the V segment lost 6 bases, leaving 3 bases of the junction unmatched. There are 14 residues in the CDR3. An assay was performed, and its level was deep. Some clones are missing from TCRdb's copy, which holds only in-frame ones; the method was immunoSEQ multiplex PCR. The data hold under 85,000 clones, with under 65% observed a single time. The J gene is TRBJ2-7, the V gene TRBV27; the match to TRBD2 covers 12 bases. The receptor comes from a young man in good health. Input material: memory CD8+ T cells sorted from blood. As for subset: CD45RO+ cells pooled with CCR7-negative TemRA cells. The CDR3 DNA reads TGTGCCAGCAGCGGGACTAGCGGGTTCTACGAGCAGTACTTC. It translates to CASSGTSGFYEQYF.